This TCR beta chain was recovered during a study of blood T cell repertoires in COVID-19. Allocation to cohorts depended on clinical history reported by the participants. Sequencing used immunoSEQ multiplex PCR; TCRdb keeps in-frame clones, though not all of them. The sample yields roughly 300,000 clones, roughly 90% seen once. CDR3 length: 17 residues. In germline, CDR1 is SGHNT, CDR2 YENEEA. With V trimmed by 0 bases and J by 2 bases, 8 bases remained unmatched. The specimen was PBMCs or T cells enriched from blood (not recorded which). The clonotype originates from a woman aged 40 to 50 with acute COVID-19. The chain is built from TRBV11-3 and TRBJ2-7; 9 nucleotides line up with TRBD1. The chain's CDR3 is CASSLDPYRGLPYEQYF. DNA for the CDR3: TGTGCCAGCAGCTTAGATCCCTACAGGGGGCTACCCTACGAGCAGTACTTC.